The clone carrying this TCR beta chain was seen just once. A read error may produce the germline difference seen at one junction end. The data originate from a study of OX40 agonist ivuxolimab in advanced cancers. Background on the study: Among those enrolled, mean age was about 63 years (range about 23 to 90) and 75% to 85% were male.

Profiling relied on immunoSEQ multiplex PCR, and the TCRdb table lists in-frame clones only, not all of them. Altogether 55,000 to 65,000 clones are present, 85% to 90% being singletons, with the ten largest covering roughly 4%. The CDR3 runs 16 residues. Germline V lookup: CDR1 SGHNT, CDR2 YYREEE (reference sequence). The J gene is TRBJ1-2, the V gene TRBV5-4, with TRBD1 matching over 8 bases. This TCR derives from an adult with an advanced solid tumor such as melanoma, head and neck, liver or kidney cancer. Sample: CD4+ or CD8+ T cells sorted from blood, taken in a trial of the OX40 agonist ivuxolimab. The CDR3 region is CASSQEWDDRGGGYTF. The CDR3 coding sequence is TGCGCCAGCAGCCAAGAATGGGACGACAGGGGTGGCGGCTACACCTTC.